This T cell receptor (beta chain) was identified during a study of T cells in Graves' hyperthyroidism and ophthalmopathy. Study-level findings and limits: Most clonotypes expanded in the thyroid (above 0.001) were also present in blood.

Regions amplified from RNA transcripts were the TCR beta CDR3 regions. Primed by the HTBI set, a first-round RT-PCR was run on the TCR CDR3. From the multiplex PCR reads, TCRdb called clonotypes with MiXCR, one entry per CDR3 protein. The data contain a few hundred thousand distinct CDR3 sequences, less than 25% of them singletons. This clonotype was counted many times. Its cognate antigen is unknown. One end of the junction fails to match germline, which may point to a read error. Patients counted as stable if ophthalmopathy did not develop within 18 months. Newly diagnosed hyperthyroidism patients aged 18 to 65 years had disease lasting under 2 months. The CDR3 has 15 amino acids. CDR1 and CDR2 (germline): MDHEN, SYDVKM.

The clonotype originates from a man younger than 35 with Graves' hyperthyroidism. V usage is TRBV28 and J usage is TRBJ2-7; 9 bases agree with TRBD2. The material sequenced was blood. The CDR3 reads CAGSLGAGGGYEQYF. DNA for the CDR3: TGTGCCGGCAGTTTAGGAGCGGGGGGAGGGTACGAGCAGTACTTC.